A selection of T cell receptor beta chains follows, all from one sample in a study of T cells in Graves' hyperthyroidism and ophthalmopathy. TCRdb re-analysed the multiplex PCR reads in MiXCR, keeping a single row per CDR3 protein. This sample has roughly 330,000 distinct CDR3 sequences; 16% occur once, and the top ten carry around 34%. Material for sequencing was blood. These receptors originate from a man younger than 45 with Graves' hyperthyroidism. CDR3s include the opening cysteine and the closing phenylalanine or tryptophan. D genes are given only for firm matches. Only some rows state a clone size, as once, few, many or a class for expanded clones.

V: TRBV5-1
size: many
J: TRBJ2-1
D: NA
CDR3: CASSLGTGVLWNEQFF
DNA: TGCGCCAGCAGCTTGGGGACTGGAGTCCTATGGAATGAGCAGTTCTTC

V: TRBV5-1
size: NA
J: TRBJ2-7
D: TRBD2
CDR3: CASSLLAEASSYEQYF
DNA: TGCGCCAGCAGCTTGCTAGCGGAAGCTTCCTCCTACGAGCAGTACTTC

V: TRBV7-6
size: NA
J: TRBJ2-2
D: TRBD2
CDR3: CASTRLAGVYGELFF
DNA: TGTGCCAGCACGCGACTAGCGGGAGTCTACGGGGAGCTGTTTTTT

V: TRBV18
size: many
J: TRBJ1-1
D: NA
CDR3: CASSPFGRAEAFF
DNA: TGTGCCAGCTCACCATTTGGGCGGGCTGAAGCTTTCTTT

V: TRBV7-3
size: few
J: TRBJ1-2
D: TRBD1
CDR3: CASSLDRLYGYTF
DNA: TGTGCCAGCAGCTTGGACAGGCTCTATGGCTACACCTTC

V: TRBV27
size: many
J: TRBJ2-1
D: TRBD2
CDR3: CASSLREGHVEQFF
DNA: TGTGCCAGCAGTTTACGGGAGGGCCACGTTGAGCAGTTCTTC

V: TRBV6-1
size: few
J: TRBJ1-6
D: NA
CDR3: CASSEFRDSPLHF
DNA: TGTGCCAGCAGTGAGTTCAGGGATTCACCCCTCCACTTT

V: TRBV4-1
size: NA
J: TRBJ2-5
D: NA
CDR3: CASSQDARTVYF
DNA: TGCGCCAGCAGCCAAGATGCCCGGACGGTCTACTTC

V: TRBV30
size: few
J: TRBJ2-5
D: TRBD2
CDR3: CAWRREGGTQYF
DNA: TGTGCCTGGAGGCGGGAGGGAGGGACCCAGTACTTC

V: TRBV13
size: once
J: TRBJ2-6
D: NA
CDR3: CASSPGDGISGANVPTF
DNA: TGTGCCAGCAGCCCCGGAGACGGGATCTCTGGGGCCAACGTCCCGACTTTC

V: TRBV6-5
size: few
J: TRBJ2-7
D: NA
CDR3: CASSYSRVNEQYF
DNA: TGTGCCAGCAGTTACTCGAGGGTGAATGAGCAGTACTTC

V: TRBV3-1
size: NA
J: TRBJ1-5
D: TRBD1
CDR3: CASGQGFAGGQPQHF
DNA: TGTGCCAGCGGCCAGGGGTTCGCAGGGGGCCAGCCCCAGCATTTT

V: TRBV12-3/TRBV12-4
size: many
J: TRBJ2-1
D: NA
CDR3: CASSGFREYEQFF
DNA: TGTGCCAGCAGTGGATTCAGGGAGTATGAGCAGTTCTTC

V: TRBV7-9
size: NA
J: TRBJ2-3
D: NA
CDR3: CASSSELGVQAVKGDTQYF
DNA: TGTGCCAGCAGCTCAGAGCTCGGGGTCCAGGCGGTCAAGGGGGATACGCAGTATTTT

V: TRBV2
size: many
J: TRBJ2-1
D: TRBD2
CDR3: CASTDGLAGDDEQFF
DNA: TGTGCCAGCACCGACGGACTAGCGGGAGACGATGAGCAGTTCTTC

V: TRBV12-3/TRBV12-4
size: many
J: TRBJ1-4
D: NA
CDR3: CASLYSGAEKLFF
DNA: TGTGCCAGCCTGTACTCCGGTGCGGAAAAACTGTTTTTT

V: TRBV12-3/TRBV12-4
size: once
J: TRBJ2-1
D: TRBD2
CDR3: CASSSGLAGDVQFF
DNA: TGTGCCAGCAGCTCGGGACTAGCGGGAGATGTGCAGTTCTTC

V: TRBV12-3/TRBV12-4
size: many
J: TRBJ1-4
D: NA
CDR3: CASRPRVTNEKLFF
DNA: TGTGCCAGCCGCCCCAGGGTAACTAATGAAAAACTGTTTTTT

V: TRBV30
size: many
J: TRBJ1-1
D: NA
CDR3: CAWSLTPANTEAFF
DNA: TGTGCCTGGAGTCTGACACCGGCCAACACTGAAGCTTTCTTT

V: TRBV2
size: many
J: TRBJ2-7
D: TRBD1
CDR3: CASSRDRIYEQYF
DNA: TGTGCCAGCAGTAGGGACAGGATCTACGAGCAGTACTTC

V: TRBV7-9
size: NA
J: TRBJ2-1
D: NA
CDR3: CTSSLGGNIYNEQFF
DNA: TGTACCAGCAGCTTAGGAGGCAATATCTACAATGAGCAGTTCTTC

V: TRBV2
size: NA
J: TRBJ2-6
D: NA
CDR3: CASRDRANVLTF
DNA: TGTGCCAGCAGGGACAGGGCCAACGTCCTGACTTTC

V: TRBV7-9
size: many
J: TRBJ1-2
D: NA
CDR3: CASSFEGYGYTF
DNA: TGTGCCAGCAGCTTCGAAGGATATGGCTACACCTTC

V: TRBV12-3/TRBV12-4
size: many
J: TRBJ1-2
D: NA
CDR3: CASSSPGLGVGYGYTF
DNA: TGTGCCAGCAGTTCCCCGGGACTTGGCGTCGGCTATGGCTACACCTTC

V: TRBV30
size: many
J: TRBJ2-7
D: TRBD2
CDR3: CAWSEGAGKYEQYF
DNA: TGTGCCTGGAGTGAGGGAGCGGGAAAGTACGAGCAGTACTTC

V: TRBV20-1
size: many
J: TRBJ2-1
D: NA
CDR3: CSALDYRQDEQFF
DNA: TGCAGTGCTCTGGACTACCGCCAGGATGAGCAGTTCTTC

V: TRBV10-2
size: NA
J: TRBJ1-2
D: NA
CDR3: CASSEILGADFYGYTF
DNA: TGCGCCAGCAGTGAGATTCTGGGGGCGGATTTCTATGGCTACACCTTC

V: TRBV11-3
size: NA
J: TRBJ2-7
D: TRBD1
CDR3: CASSSRDRSHEQYF
DNA: TGTGCCAGCAGCTCACGGGACAGGTCCCACGAGCAGTACTTC

V: TRBV4-1
size: many
J: TRBJ1-4
D: NA
CDR3: CASSQDFSGAGFAATNEKLFF
DNA: TGCGCCAGCAGCCAAGATTTTTCGGGGGCTGGTTTTGCGGCAACTAATGAAAAACTGTTTTTT

V: TRBV14
size: few
J: TRBJ1-1
D: NA
CDR3: CASSQGRGTEAFF
DNA: TGTGCCAGCAGCCAAGGGAGGGGAACTGAAGCTTTCTTT

V: TRBV6-1
size: many
J: TRBJ1-1
D: NA
CDR3: CASSEWARGGTEAFF
DNA: TGTGCCAGCAGTGAATGGGCCCGGGGGGGAACTGAAGCTTTCTTT

V: TRBV6-2/TRBV6-3
size: NA
J: TRBJ1-4
D: NA
CDR3: CASRGGSTTNEKLFF
DNA: TGTGCCAGCAGGGGCGGTTCTACAACTAATGAAAAACTGTTTTTT

V: TRBV10-3
size: many
J: TRBJ1-5
D: TRBD1
CDR3: CAAGAGTGANSNQPQHF
DNA: TGTGCCGCCGGCGCTGGGACAGGGGCAAATAGCAATCAGCCCCAGCATTTT

V: TRBV4-1
size: few
J: TRBJ1-1
D: NA
CDR3: CASRGWLKGTEAFF
DNA: TGCGCCAGCAGAGGCTGGCTCAAGGGCACTGAAGCTTTCTTT

V: TRBV27
size: many
J: TRBJ1-5
D: NA
CDR3: CASSFSGTRGKGDQPQHF
DNA: TGTGCCAGCAGTTTTTCCGGGACCAGAGGTAAAGGAGATCAGCCCCAGCATTTT

V: TRBV28
size: NA
J: TRBJ2-5
D: NA
CDR3: CASSLSEGEETQYF
DNA: TGTGCCAGCAGTCTTTCGGAGGGGGAAGAGACCCAGTACTTC

V: TRBV12-3/TRBV12-4
size: NA
J: TRBJ2-6
D: NA
CDR3: CASSLHSSGANVLTF
DNA: TGTGCCAGCAGTTTACATAGCTCTGGGGCCAACGTCCTGACTTTC

V: TRBV3-1
size: many
J: TRBJ2-7
D: TRBD1
CDR3: CASSLGTGGVYEQYF
DNA: TGTGCCAGCAGCCTGGGGACAGGGGGCGTCTACGAGCAGTACTTC

V: TRBV20-1
size: many
J: TRBJ1-1
D: NA
CDR3: CSARRRVLEAFF
DNA: TGCAGTGCTAGAAGGAGGGTGCTCGAAGCTTTCTTT

V: TRBV2
size: many
J: TRBJ2-1
D: NA
CDR3: CASSNGQTPYNEQFF
DNA: TGTGCCAGCAGTAACGGACAGACCCCATACAATGAGCAGTTCTTC

V: TRBV28
size: many
J: TRBJ1-1
D: TRBD1
CDR3: CASSSPRGPMNTEAFF
DNA: TGTGCCAGCAGTTCCCCGAGGGGGCCCATGAACACTGAAGCTTTCTTT

V: TRBV3-1
size: NA
J: TRBJ2-5
D: NA
CDR3: CASRMTGQETQYF
DNA: TGTGCCAGCAGGATGACAGGACAAGAGACCCAGTACTTC

V: TRBV5-1
size: few
J: TRBJ1-2
D: NA
CDR3: CASSSLYSEGNYGYTF
DNA: TGCGCCAGCAGCTCGCTTTACTCTGAGGGGAACTATGGCTACACCTTC

V: TRBV24-1
size: NA
J: TRBJ2-1
D: TRBD2
CDR3: CATSETTSGTHNEQFF
DNA: TGTGCCACCAGTGAAACGACTAGCGGGACCCACAATGAGCAGTTCTTC

V: TRBV11-3
size: NA
J: TRBJ1-1
D: NA
CDR3: CASSSGGGGGTEAFF
DNA: TGTGCCAGCAGCTCCGGCGGGGGGGGCGGCACTGAAGCTTTCTTT

V: TRBV10-3
size: many
J: TRBJ2-5
D: NA
CDR3: CATAVGDGQETQYF
DNA: TGTGCCACCGCCGTTGGGGACGGACAAGAGACCCAGTACTTC

V: TRBV20-1
size: few
J: TRBJ2-7
D: TRBD2
CDR3: CSAGGASGRKEQYF
DNA: TGCAGTGCTGGGGGGGCTAGCGGGAGAAAAGAGCAGTACTTC

V: TRBV7-3
size: NA
J: TRBJ2-2
D: NA
CDR3: CASSLSTGKLFF
DNA: TGTGCCAGCAGCTTAAGCACCGGGAAGCTGTTTTTT

V: TRBV11-3
size: many
J: TRBJ2-4
D: NA
CDR3: CASSPLGSAKNIQYF
DNA: TGTGCCAGCAGCCCCCTAGGGTCGGCCAAAAACATTCAGTACTTC

V: TRBV9
size: few
J: TRBJ2-2
D: NA
CDR3: CASSVRGANTGELFF
DNA: TGTGCCAGCAGCGTGAGGGGTGCGAACACCGGGGAGCTGTTTTTT

V: TRBV19
size: NA
J: TRBJ1-1
D: NA
CDR3: CASSTRSWAPNTEAFF
DNA: TGTGCCAGTAGTACGCGCTCATGGGCCCCGAACACTGAAGCTTTCTTT

V: TRBV12-3/TRBV12-4
size: many
J: TRBJ1-5
D: NA
CDR3: CASGTPPQPQHF
DNA: TGTGCCAGCGGAACACCTCCACAGCCCCAGCATTTT